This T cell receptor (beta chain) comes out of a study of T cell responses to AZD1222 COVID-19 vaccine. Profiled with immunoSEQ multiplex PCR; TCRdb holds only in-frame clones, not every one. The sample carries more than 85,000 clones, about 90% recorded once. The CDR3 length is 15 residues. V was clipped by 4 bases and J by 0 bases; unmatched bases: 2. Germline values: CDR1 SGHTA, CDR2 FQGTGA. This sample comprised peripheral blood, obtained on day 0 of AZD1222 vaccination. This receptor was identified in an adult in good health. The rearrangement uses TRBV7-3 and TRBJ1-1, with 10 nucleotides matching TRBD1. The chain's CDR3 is CASSWTGGVNTEAFF. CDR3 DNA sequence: TGTGCCAGCAGCTGGACAGGGGGGGTGAACACTGAAGCTTTCTTT. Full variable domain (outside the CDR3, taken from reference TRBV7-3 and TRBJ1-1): GAGVSQTPSNKVTEKGKYVELRCDPISGHTALYWYRQSLGQGPEFLIYFQGTGAADDSGLPNDRFFAVRPEGSVSTLKIQRTERGDSAVYLCASSWTGGVNTEAFFGQGTRLTVV.